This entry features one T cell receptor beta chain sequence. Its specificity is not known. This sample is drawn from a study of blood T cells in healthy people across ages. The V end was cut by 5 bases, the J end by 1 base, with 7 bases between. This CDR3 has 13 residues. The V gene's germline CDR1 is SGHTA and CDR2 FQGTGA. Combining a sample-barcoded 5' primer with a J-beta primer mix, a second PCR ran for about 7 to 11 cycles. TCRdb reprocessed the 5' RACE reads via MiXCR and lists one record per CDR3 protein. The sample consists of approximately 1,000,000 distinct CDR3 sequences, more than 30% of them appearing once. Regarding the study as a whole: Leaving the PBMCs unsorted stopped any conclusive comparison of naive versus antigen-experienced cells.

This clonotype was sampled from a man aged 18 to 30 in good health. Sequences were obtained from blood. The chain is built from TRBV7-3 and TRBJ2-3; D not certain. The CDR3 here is CASSPQRTDTQYF. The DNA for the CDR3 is TGTGCCAGCAGCCCCCAGCGCACAGATACGCAGTATTTT.